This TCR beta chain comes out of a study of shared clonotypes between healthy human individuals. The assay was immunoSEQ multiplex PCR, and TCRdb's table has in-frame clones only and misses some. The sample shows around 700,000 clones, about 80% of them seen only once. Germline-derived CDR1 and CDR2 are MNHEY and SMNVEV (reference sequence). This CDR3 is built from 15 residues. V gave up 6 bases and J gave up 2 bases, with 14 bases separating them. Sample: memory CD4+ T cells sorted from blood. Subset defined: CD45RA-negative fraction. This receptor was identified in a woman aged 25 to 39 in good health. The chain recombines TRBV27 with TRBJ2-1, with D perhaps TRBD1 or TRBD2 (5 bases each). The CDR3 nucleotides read TGTGCCAGCAGCCCCGGGGCCCCAGCCTACAATGAGCAGTTCTTC. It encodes CASSPGAPAYNEQFF.